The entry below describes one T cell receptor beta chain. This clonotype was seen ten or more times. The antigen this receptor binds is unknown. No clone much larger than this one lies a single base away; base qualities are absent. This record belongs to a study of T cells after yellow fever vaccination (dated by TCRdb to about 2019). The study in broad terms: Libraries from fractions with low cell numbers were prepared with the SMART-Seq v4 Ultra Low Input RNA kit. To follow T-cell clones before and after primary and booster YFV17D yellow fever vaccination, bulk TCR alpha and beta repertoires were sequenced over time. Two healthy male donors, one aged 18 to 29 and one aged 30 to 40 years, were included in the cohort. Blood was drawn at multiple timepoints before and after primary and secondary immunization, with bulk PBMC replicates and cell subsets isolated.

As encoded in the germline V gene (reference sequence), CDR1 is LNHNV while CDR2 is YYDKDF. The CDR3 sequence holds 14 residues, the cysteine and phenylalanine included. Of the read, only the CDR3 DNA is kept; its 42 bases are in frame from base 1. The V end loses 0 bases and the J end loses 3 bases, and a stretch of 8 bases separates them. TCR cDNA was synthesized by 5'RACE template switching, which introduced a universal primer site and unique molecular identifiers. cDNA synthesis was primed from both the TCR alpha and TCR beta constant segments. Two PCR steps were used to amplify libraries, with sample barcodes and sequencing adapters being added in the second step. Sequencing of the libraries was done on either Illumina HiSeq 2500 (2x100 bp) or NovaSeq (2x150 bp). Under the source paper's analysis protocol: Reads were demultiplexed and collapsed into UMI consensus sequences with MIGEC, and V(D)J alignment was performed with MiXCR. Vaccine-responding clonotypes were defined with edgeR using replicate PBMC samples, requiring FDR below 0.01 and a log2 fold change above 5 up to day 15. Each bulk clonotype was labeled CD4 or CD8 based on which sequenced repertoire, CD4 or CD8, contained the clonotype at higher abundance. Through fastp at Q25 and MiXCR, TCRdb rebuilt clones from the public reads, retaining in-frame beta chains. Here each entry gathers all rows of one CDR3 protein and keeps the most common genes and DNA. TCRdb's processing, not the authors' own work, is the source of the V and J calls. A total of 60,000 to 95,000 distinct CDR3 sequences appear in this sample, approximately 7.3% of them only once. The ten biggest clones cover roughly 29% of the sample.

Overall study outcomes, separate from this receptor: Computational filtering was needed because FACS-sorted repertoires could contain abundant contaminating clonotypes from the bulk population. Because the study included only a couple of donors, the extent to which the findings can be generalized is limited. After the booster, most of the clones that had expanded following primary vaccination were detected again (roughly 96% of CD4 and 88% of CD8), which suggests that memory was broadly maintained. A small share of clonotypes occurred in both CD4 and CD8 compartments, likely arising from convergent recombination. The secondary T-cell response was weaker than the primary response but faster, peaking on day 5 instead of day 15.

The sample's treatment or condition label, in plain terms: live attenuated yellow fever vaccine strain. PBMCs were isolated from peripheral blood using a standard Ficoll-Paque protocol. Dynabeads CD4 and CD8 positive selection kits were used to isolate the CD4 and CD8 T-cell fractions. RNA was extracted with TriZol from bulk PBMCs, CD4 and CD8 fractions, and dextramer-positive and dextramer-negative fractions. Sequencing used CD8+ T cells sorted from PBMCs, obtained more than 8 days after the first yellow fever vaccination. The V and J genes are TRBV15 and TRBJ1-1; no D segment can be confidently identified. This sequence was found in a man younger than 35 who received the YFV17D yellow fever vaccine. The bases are TGTGCCACCAGCAGAGATGGCAGTTACACTGAAGCTTTCTTT. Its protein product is CATSRDGSYTEAFF.